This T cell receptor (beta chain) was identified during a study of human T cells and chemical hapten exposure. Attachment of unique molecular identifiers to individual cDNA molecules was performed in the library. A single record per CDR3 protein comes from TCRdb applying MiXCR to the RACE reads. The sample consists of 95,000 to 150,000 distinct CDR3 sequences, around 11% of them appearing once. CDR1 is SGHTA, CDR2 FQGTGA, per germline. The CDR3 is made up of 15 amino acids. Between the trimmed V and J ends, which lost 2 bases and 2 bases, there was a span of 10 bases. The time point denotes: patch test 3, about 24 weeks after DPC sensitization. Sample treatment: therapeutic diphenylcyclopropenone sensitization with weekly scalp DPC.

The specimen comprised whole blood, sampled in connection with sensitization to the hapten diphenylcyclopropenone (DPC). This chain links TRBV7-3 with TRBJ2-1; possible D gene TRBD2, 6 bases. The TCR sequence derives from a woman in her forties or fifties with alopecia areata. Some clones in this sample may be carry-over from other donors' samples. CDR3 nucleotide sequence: TGTGCCAGCAGCTTAGACGCGGGGACCTACAATGAGCAGTTCTTC. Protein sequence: CASSLDAGTYNEQFF.